This TCR beta chain was retrieved from a study of blood T cell repertoires in COVID-19. Study-level background: Acute-phase and convalescent COVID-19 samples originated in the United States, Italy and Spain. PBMCs, B-cell-depleted T cells, or T cells provided the cDNA or gDNA that made up the material.

In the original workflow: Amplification of reference gene primers provided the estimated nucleated cell counts. Sequencing was performed with immunoSEQ multiplex PCR; in TCRdb, only in-frame clones are kept and a portion is missing. That table gives V, J and clone size, and the DNA gave D and trimming. The table shows under 250,000 clones, with roughly 80% occurring only once. This clone was detected a few times. V was clipped by 6 bases and J by 4 bases; unmatched bases: 3. The germline V gene has CDR1 MNHNY and CDR2 SVGAGI (reference sequence). CDR3 length: 12 amino acids. Sequencing was done on a sample of peripheral blood. This receptor was obtained from a man aged 80 or over with acute or convalescent COVID-19. This chain connects TRBV6-6 to TRBJ2-7, with TRBD1 matching over 7 bases. The CDR3 DNA sequence: TGTGCCAGCAGGGGGACAGCTTACGAGCAGTACTTC. It translates to CASRGTAYEQYF.